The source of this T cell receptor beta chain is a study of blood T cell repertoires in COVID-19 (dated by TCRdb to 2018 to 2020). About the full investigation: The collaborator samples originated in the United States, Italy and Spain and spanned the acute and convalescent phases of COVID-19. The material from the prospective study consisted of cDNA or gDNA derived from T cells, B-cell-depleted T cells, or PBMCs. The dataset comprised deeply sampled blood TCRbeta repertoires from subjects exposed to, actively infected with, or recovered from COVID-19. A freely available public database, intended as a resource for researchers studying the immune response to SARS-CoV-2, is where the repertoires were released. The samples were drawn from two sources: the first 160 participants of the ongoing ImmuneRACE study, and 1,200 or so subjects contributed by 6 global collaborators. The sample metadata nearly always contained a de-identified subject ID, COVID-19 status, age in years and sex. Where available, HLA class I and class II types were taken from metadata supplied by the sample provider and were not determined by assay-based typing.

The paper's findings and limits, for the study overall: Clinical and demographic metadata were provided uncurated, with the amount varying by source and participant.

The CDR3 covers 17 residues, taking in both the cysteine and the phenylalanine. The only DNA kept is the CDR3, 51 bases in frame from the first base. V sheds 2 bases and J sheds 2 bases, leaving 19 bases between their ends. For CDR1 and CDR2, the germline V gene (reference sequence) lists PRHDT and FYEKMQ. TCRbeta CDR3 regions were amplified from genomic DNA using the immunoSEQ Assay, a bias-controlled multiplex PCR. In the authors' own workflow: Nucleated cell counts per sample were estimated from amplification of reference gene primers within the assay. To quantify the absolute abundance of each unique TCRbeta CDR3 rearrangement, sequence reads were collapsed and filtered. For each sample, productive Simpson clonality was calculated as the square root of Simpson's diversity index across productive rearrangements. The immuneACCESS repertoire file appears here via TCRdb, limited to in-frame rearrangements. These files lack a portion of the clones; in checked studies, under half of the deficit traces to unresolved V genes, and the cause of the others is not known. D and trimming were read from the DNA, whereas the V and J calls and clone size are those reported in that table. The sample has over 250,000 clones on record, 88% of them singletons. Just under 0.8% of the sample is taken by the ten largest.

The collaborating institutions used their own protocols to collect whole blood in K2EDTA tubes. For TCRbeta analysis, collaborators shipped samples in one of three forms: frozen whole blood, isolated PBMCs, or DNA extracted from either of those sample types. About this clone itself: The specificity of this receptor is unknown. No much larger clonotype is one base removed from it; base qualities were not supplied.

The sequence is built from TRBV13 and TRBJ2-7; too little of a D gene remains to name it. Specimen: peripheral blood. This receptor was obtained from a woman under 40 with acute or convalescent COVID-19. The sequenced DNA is TGTGCCAGCAGCTTAACACCTGCAGAATATACCCCCTACGAGCAGTACTTC. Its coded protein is CASSLTPAEYTPYEQYF.